This paragraph reports one T cell receptor beta chain. Time point meaning: pre-sensitization, week 0. This sample's treatment: therapeutic diphenylcyclopropenone sensitization with weekly scalp DPC. Germline loops: CDR1 DFQATT, CDR2 SNEGSKA (reference sequence). Trimming at V came to 2 bases and at J to 4 bases, leaving 5 bases not matched to a gene. The CDR3 is made up of 14 amino acids. The source of the sample is a study of human T cells and chemical hapten exposure. On the study more broadly: The study patch tested 0.01% DPC on the upper back and read results at 6 days.

The library gave individual cDNA molecules unique molecular identifiers. Per the original data handling: Samples had a median of approximately 89,000 TCRs, ranging roughly 20,000 to 690,600. TCRdb itself ran the RACE reads through MiXCR, one entry per CDR3 protein. These V and J calls originate from TCRdb's pipeline instead of the authors' own analysis. Of 180,000 or so distinct CDR3 sequences detected, nearly 30% appear once; the ten largest clones hold 2.9%. This clonotype was sampled from a woman in her twenties or thirties with alopecia areata. Some clones in this sample may be carry-over from other donors' samples. V gene TRBV20-1 combines with J gene TRBJ2-1, with 7 bases identical to TRBD1. Material: whole blood, obtained in connection with sensitization to the hapten diphenylcyclopropenone (DPC). CDR3 nucleotide sequence: TGCAGTGCTAGATTTGGCAGGGGGTACAATGAGCAGTTCTTC. Translated, it gives CSARFGRGYNEQFF.